Listed below are T cell receptor beta chains from one sample, sequenced in a study of blood T cell repertoires in COVID-19. TCRdb's table, derived via immunoSEQ multiplex PCR, lists solely in-frame clones and lacks some. Of about 75,000 clones listed, 85% to 90% were seen once; the top ten hold around 20%. Material for sequencing was peripheral blood. The receptor set was obtained from a human donor in a cohort sampled during active COVID-19. The CDR3 runs from the conserved cysteine through the conserved F or W. A D gene is named only where the DNA matches it firmly. Clone size, where shown, is once, few, many, or a class for clones that have expanded.

>TRBV27|TRBD1|once|TRBJ1-1
TGTGCCAGCAGTTCCCGCCCGGGACAGCGGAACACTGAAGCTTTCTTT
CASSSRPGQRNTEAFF
>TRBV27|.|.|TRBJ2-4
TGTGCCAGCAGCAGAGGGACTTTCTCAGGCATTCAGTACTTC
CASSRGTFSGIQYF
>TRBV3-1/TRBV3-2|TRBD2|.|TRBJ2-1
TGTGCCAGCAGCCAAACCCTAGCGGGGGGAGGAAGTGAGCAGTTCTTC
CASSQTLAGGGSEQFF
>TRBV19|.|.|TRBJ1-1
TGTGCCAGTACCCGGGGGGGGCGTGGCACTGAAGCTTTCTTT
CASTRGGRGTEAFF
>TRBV3-1/TRBV3-2|.|.|TRBJ2-1
TGTGCCAGCAGCCGCAGGGGACTAAGACAGGATGAGCAGTTCTTC
CASSRRGLRQDEQFF
>TRBV9|TRBD1|.|TRBJ1-1
TGTGCCAGCAGCGCGAGACAGGGAGCGGCTACTGAAGCTTTCTTT
CASSARQGAATEAFF
>TRBV20-1|.|.|TRBJ2-3
TGCAGTGCTAGTTTACGGTCAGATACGCAGTATTTT
CSASLRSDTQYF
>TRBV30|.|.|TRBJ1-5
TGTGCCTGGAGTGCGGGACACTCTAGCAATCAGCCCCAGCATTTT
CAWSAGHSSNQPQHF
>TRBV4-3|.|.|TRBJ2-2
TGCGCCAGCAGCCAAGATCTTGGCAGGGTTAGGTCCGGGGAGCTGTTTTTT
CASSQDLGRVRSGELFF
>TRBV6-6|.|once|TRBJ2-5
TGTGCCAGCACTCGGGACTTCCAAGAGACCCAGTACTTC
CASTRDFQETQYF
>TRBV28|.|.|TRBJ1-1
TGTGCCAGCCGGAGGTCGGGACAGAACACTGAAGCTTTCTTT
CASRRSGQNTEAFF
>TRBV5-1|TRBD1|.|TRBJ1-2
TGCGCCAGCAGCCGAAAGACAGGGACTAACTATGGCTACACCTTC
CASSRKTGTNYGYTF
>TRBV18|TRBD1|.|TRBJ2-1
TGTGCCAGCTCACCGGGACAGGGGGCCTACAATGAGCAGTTCTTC
CASSPGQGAYNEQFF
>TRBV10-3|TRBD1|.|TRBJ2-5
TGTGCCATCAGTGACCAAGGACAGGCTCAAGAGACCCAGTACTTC
CAISDQGQAQETQYF
>TRBV19|TRBD1|.|TRBJ1-1
TGTGCCACCAAAACAGGGGACACTGAAGCTTTCTTT
CATKTGDTEAFF
>TRBV19|TRBD2|.|TRBJ2-2
TGTGCCAGTAACTATGGGGGAGGGTCCAACACCGGGGAGCTGTTTTTT
CASNYGGGSNTGELFF
>TRBV24-1|TRBD1|.|TRBJ1-5
TGTGCCACCAGTGATTCTCCGGGACAGGACTATAGCAATCAGCCCCAGCATTTT
CATSDSPGQDYSNQPQHF
>TRBV19|TRBD2|.|TRBJ2-5
TGTGCCAGTAGTATATCGGGACTAGCGGGGTTGAAGACCCAGTACTTC
CASSISGLAGLKTQYF
>TRBV24-1|TRBD2|.|TRBJ2-3
TGTGCCACCAGTGATTCCACACTACTAGCGGGAGGGACAGATACGCAGTATTTT
CATSDSTLLAGGTDTQYF
>TRBV6-6|.|once|TRBJ2-1
TGTGCCAGCAGTTCCCGGACGGGTAAAGGGGTTGAGCAGTTCTTC
CASSSRTGKGVEQFF
>TRBV6-5|.|few|TRBJ1-3
TGTGCCAGCAGGCAAACAGGGAAGTCTGGAAACACCATATATTTT
CASRQTGKSGNTIYF
>TRBV2|TRBD2|.|TRBJ2-7
TGTGCCAGCAAAAGTAGGCTAGCGGTCTACGAGCAGTACTTC
CASKSRLAVYEQYF
>TRBV9|.|.|TRBJ1-2
TGTGCCAGCAGCGCGTACCCAGACAGAGCTAACTATGGCTACACCTTC
CASSAYPDRANYGYTF
>TRBV10-3|.|.|TRBJ1-2
TGTGCCATCACTGGGCAGGCGATTAACTATGGCTACACCTTC
CAITGQAINYGYTF
>TRBV6-5|.|.|TRBJ2-7
TGTGCCAGCAGCCAAGGGGGGGGAGGAGCCTACGAGCAGTACTTC
CASSQGGGGAYEQYF
>TRBV7-3|.|.|TRBJ1-2
TGTGCCAGCAGCTTGTCCGGGTCACCAGATGGCTACACCTTC
CASSLSGSPDGYTF
>TRBV10-1|TRBD2|once|TRBJ2-3
TGCGCCAGCAGTGACGGCGGGGGGGATGGAGATACGCAGTATTTT
CASSDGGGDGDTQYF
>TRBV19|TRBD2|.|TRBJ2-1
TGTGCCAGTAGCCCCCTCTGGGGGGGTGAGCAGTTCTTC
CASSPLWGGEQFF
>TRBV2|TRBD1|.|TRBJ1-2
TGTGCCAGCACCCTGGGACAGGGGCCGTCTGGTGGCTACACCTTC
CASTLGQGPSGGYTF
>TRBV2|TRBD1|many|TRBJ1-1
TGTGCCAGCAGGGGAGGACAGGGGGCTAGTTCGGCTGAAGCTTTCTTT
CASRGGQGASSAEAFF
>TRBV18|TRBD1|.|TRBJ1-6
TGTGCCAGCTCACCGACAGGGGCTATCGATTCACCCCTCCACTTT
CASSPTGAIDSPLHF
>TRBV19|TRBD1|.|TRBJ2-5
TGTGCCAGTAGTACCATCGGGACAGGAGCCAAAGAGACCCAGTACTTC
CASSTIGTGAKETQYF
>TRBV7-9|TRBD1|.|TRBJ2-7
TGTGCCAGCACCCGGGGACAGGGCTACGAGCAGTACTTC
CASTRGQGYEQYF
>TRBV5-4|.|.|TRBJ1-5
TGTGCCAGCAGCTTGGCTTTACAGGGTTTCAGCAATCAGCCCCAGCATTTT
CASSLALQGFSNQPQHF
>TRBV5-1|TRBD2|.|TRBJ2-5
TGCGCCAGCGGGGGTAGCGGGAGTCAAGGAGAGACCCAGTACTTC
CASGGSGSQGETQYF
>TRBV6-5|TRBD1|.|TRBJ1-2
TGTGCCAGCAGGACAGGGGGAAACTATGGCTACACCTTC
CASRTGGNYGYTF
>TRBV5-1|TRBD1|.|TRBJ1-2
TGCGCCAGCAGTTACGCGACGGGACAGGGGTTTGGTGGCTACACCTTC
CASSYATGQGFGGYTF
>TRBV6-4|.|.|TRBJ1-2
TGTGCCAGCAGCATAAATTCCTACGCCCCGGGGTCTGGCTACACCTTC
CASSINSYAPGSGYTF
>TRBV4-3|.|.|TRBJ1-3
TGCGCCAGCAGCCAAGATCTCGTAGGGGGTGGAAACACCATATATTTT
CASSQDLVGGGNTIYF
>TRBV6-5|.|.|TRBJ2-5
TGTGCCAGCAGAATGCTAAGCAAAGAGACCCAGTACTTC
CASRMLSKETQYF
>TRBV6-1|.|.|TRBJ2-6
TGTGCCAGCAGTGAACTCGGCGGCAGGGGCTCTGGGGCCAACGTCCTGACTTTC
CASSELGGRGSGANVLTF
>TRBV5-4|.|.|TRBJ2-7
TGTGCCAGCAGCTTAGGGGGAGGGTTTTGGGAGCAGTACTTC
CASSLGGGFWEQYF
>TRBV6-6|TRBD2|.|TRBJ2-7
TGTGCCAGCAGGACAAGCGGGGGGAGCTCCTACGAGCAGTACTTC
CASRTSGGSSYEQYF
>TRBV2|TRBD2|.|TRBJ2-5
TGTGCCAGCAGTGGGCAGGGAGGGCAAGAGACCCAGTACTTC
CASSGQGGQETQYF
>TRBV9|.|once|TRBJ2-5
TGTGCCAGCAGCGTAGCTAAAGCTCCAGAGACCCAGTACTTC
CASSVAKAPETQYF
>TRBV27|.|.|TRBJ2-2
TGTGCCAGCAGTTTGACGGGGAGGGAGCTGTTTTTT
CASSLTGRELFF
>TRBV28|.|once|TRBJ2-3
TGTGCCAGCAAGGACATAGGAACAGATACGCAGTATTTT
CASKDIGTDTQYF
>TRBV7-2|.|once|TRBJ2-3
TGTGCCAGCAGCTTAGGCGGTCTCGGTACGCAGTATTTT
CASSLGGLGTQYF
>TRBV15|.|.|TRBJ1-2
TGTGCCACCAGCAGAGTCGGGGGGGGCTATGGCTACACCTTC
CATSRVGGGYGYTF
>TRBV4-3|.|.|TRBJ1-2
TGCGCCAGCAGCCAAGATATGGCAGTGTATGGCTACACCTTC
CASSQDMAVYGYTF